The next 14 T cell receptor beta chains were all read from a single sample in a study of identical twins. TCRdb re-analysed the 5' RACE reads in MiXCR, keeping a single row per CDR3 protein. The data hold some 190,000 distinct CDR3 sequences, with less than 20% observed a single time. These data also formed part of another study, on T cells expressing NK-cell markers.

Sequences were obtained from CD8+ T cells sorted from blood. The receptors stem from a woman aged 18-29 years in good health.

This clonotype has a handful of counts. The chain joins TRBV3-1 to TRBJ2-3, with 12 nucleotides matching TRBD1. Trimming at V came to 5 bases and at J to 4 bases, leaving 4 bases not matched to a gene. CDR1 is LGHDT, CDR2 YNNKEL, per germline (reference sequence). The CDR3 extends over 15 amino acids. Here the CDR3 DNA reads TGTGCCAGCAGCACGGGACAGGGGGCTTCAGATACGCAGTATTTT. Residues: CASSTGQGASDTQYF.

There are a few counts of this clonotype. This CDR3 is CSVPSGGTQYF. In nucleotides, the CDR3 is TGCAGCGTCCCCTCGGGAGGGACGCAGTATTTT. The chain employs TRBV29-1 and TRBJ2-3, with 8 bases matching TRBD2. Germline V lookup: CDR1 SQVTM, CDR2 ANQGSEA. J was trimmed by 9 bases and V by 6 bases; bases with no gene match: 5. The CDR3 extends over 11 amino acids.

V gene TRBV12-3 or TRBV12-4 combines with J gene TRBJ2-1; 8 bases map to TRBD2. J lost 5 bases, V lost 8 bases, and 5 bases had no gene match. This CDR3 spans 13 amino acids. CDR3 coding DNA: TGTGCCAGCCGGACTAGCCTCGACAATGAGCAGTTCTTC. Protein product: CASRTSLDNEQFF.

The chain couples TRBV5-6 to TRBJ2-7, with D tentatively TRBD2 (6 bases). V lost 0 bases and J 7 bases, leaving 11 bases between the germline ends. Germline V gives CDR1 SGHDT, CDR2 YYEEEE. CDR3 length: 13 amino acids. CDR3 sequence: CASSLDGGEEQYF. The CDR3 nucleotides are TGTGCCAGCAGCTTGGACGGAGGGGAGGAGCAGTACTTC.

The V call is TRBV4-3, the J call TRBJ1-2; 7 bases map to TRBD1. The CDR3 extends over 14 amino acids. Trimming removed 4 bases from V and 8 bases from J; junction bases left unmatched: 10. The germline V gene encodes CDR1 LGHNA and CDR2 YSLEER. CDR3 sequence reads: CASSPRTGRDGYTF. The CDR3 region has the DNA TGCGCCAGCAGCCCGAGGACAGGCCGGGACGGCTACACCTTC.

This chain connects TRBV9 to TRBJ2-1; TRBD2 matches 9 bases. The CDR3 extends over 17 amino acids. From germline, CDR1 is SGDLS and CDR2 YYNGEE. V gave up 1 base and J gave up 2 bases; unmatched junction bases: 7. In nucleotides, the CDR3 is TGTGCCAGCAGCGTAAGTCTAGCGGGGTCACCCTACAATGAGCAGTTCTTC. This sequence encodes CASSVSLAGSPYNEQFF.

The table lists this clonotype with a few counts. This sequence joins TRBV11-1 and TRBJ2-7; 9 nucleotides agree with TRBD1. Germline V CDR1 and CDR2: SGHAT, FQDESV (reference sequence). There are 14 residues in the CDR3. With V trimmed by 5 bases and J by 3 bases, 5 bases remained unmatched. The CDR3 DNA reads as TGTGCCAGCAGCCCCCCGGGACAGGGCTACGAGCAGTACTTC. This encodes CASSPPGQGYEQYF.

V usage is TRBV12-5 and J usage is TRBJ2-1, with D unclear. The CDR3 extends over 16 amino acids. V shed 1 base and J shed 1 base, with 11 bases lying between them. Germline V CDR1 and CDR2: LGHNT, FRNRAP. This CDR3 is CASGLGHPVSYNEQFF. The CDR3 bases are TGTGCTAGTGGTTTGGGACACCCGGTATCCTACAATGAGCAGTTCTTC.

The table lists this clonotype with a few counts. In DNA form, the CDR3 reads TGTGCCAGCAGCTTACTAGCGGGGATATACAATGAGCAGTTCTTC. It specifies CASSLLAGIYNEQFF. The chain recombines TRBV7-3 with TRBJ2-1, with 9 bases that match TRBD2. With V trimmed by 2 bases and J by 4 bases, 3 bases remained unmatched. Germline CDR1 reads SGHTA; CDR2 reads FQGTGA. The CDR3 extends over 15 amino acids.

This clonotype was seen more than once but under ten times. The chain uses TRBV20-1 and TRBJ2-1, with 13 bases that match TRBD2. Per germline, CDR1 DFQATT and CDR2 SNEGSKA (reference sequence). The CDR3 extends over 13 amino acids. The CDR3 bases are TGCATGGGGACTAGCGGGAAAGGCTATGAGCAGTTCTTC. It codes for CMGTSGKGYEQFF.

The V and J genes are TRBV12-5 and TRBJ2-1; 11 bases map to TRBD2. Trimming took 2 bases from V and 4 from J; bases not matched to a gene: 4. This CDR3 contains 16 residues. Germline loops: CDR1 LGHNT, CDR2 FRNRAP. This chain's CDR3 is CASGLTLAGGYNEQFF. The CDR3 bases are TGTGCTAGTGGTTTGACCCTAGCGGGGGGTTACAATGAGCAGTTCTTC.

V usage is TRBV6-2 or TRBV6-3 and J usage is TRBJ1-2, with TRBD1 matching 10 bases. Germline values: CDR1 MNHEY, CDR2 SVGEGT. V lost 10 bases and J lost 6; bases outside the gene matches: 5. This CDR3 comprises 12 residues. The DNA of the CDR3 is TGTGCCACCCGGACAGGGGGAGATGGCTACACCTTC. Amino acids: CATRTGGDGYTF.

This clonotype was counted ten times or more. The CDR3 protein is CSAGGANEQFF. The DNA of the CDR3 is TGCAGTGCGGGGGGGGCAAATGAGCAGTTCTTC. J is TRBJ2-1 and V is TRBV20-1; D perhaps matches TRBD2 (7 bases). The germline V gene has CDR1 DFQATT and CDR2 SNEGSKA (reference sequence). CDR3 length equals 11 residues. Trimming took off 6 bases at V and 7 bases at J, with 10 bases between the two ends.

The rearrangement links TRBV25-1 to TRBJ2-1, with 8 bases matching TRBD2. Germline assignment: CDR1 MGHDK and CDR2 SYGVNS. J lost 2 bases, V lost 4 bases, and 4 bases had no gene match. This CDR3 has 15 residues. CDR3 sequence reads: CASSGTSGPYNEQFF. In DNA form, the CDR3 reads TGTGCCAGCAGTGGAACTAGCGGACCCTACAATGAGCAGTTCTTC.